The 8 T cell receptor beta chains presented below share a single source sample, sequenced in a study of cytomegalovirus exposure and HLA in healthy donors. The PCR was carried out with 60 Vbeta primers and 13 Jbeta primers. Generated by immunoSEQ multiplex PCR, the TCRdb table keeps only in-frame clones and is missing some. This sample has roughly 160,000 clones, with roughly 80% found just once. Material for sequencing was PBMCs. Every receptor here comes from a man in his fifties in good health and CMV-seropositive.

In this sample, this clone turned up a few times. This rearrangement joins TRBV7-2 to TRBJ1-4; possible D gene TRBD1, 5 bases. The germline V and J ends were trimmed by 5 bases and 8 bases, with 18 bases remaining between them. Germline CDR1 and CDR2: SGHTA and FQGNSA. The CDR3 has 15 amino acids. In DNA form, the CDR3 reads TGTGCCAGCAGCCGTGTTGTCGGGTCAGGGGAAAAACTGTTTTTT. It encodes CASSRVVGSGEKLFF.

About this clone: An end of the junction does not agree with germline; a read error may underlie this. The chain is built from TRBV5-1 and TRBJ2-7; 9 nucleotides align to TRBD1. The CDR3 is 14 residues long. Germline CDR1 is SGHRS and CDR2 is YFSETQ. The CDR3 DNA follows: TGCGCCAGCGCTGGGACAGGGAACTCCCACGAGCAGTACTTC. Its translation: CASAGTGNSHEQYF.

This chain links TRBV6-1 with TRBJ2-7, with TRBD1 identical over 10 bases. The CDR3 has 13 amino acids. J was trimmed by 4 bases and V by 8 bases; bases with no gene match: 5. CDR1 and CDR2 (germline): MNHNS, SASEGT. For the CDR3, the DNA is TGTGCCAGCGAGGACAGGGGGTCGTACGAGCAGTACTTC. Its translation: CASEDRGSYEQYF.

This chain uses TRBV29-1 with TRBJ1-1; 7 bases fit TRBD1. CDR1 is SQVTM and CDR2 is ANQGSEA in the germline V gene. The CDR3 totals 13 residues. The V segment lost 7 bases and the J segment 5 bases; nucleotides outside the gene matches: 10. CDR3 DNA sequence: TGCAGCGGTGCGGGCCAGGGGGAGACTGAAGCTTTCTTT. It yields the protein CSGAGQGETEAFF.

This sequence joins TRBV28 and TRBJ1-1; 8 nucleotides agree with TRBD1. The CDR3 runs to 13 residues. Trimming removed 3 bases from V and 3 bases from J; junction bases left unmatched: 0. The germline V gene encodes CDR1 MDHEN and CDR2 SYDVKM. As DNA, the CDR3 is TGTGCCAGCAGTTTGGACAGGGACACTGAAGCTTTCTTT. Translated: CASSLDRDTEAFF.

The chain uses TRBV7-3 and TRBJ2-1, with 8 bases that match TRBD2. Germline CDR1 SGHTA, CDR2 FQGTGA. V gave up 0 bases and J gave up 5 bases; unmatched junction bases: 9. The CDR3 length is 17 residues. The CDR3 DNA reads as TGTGCCAGCAGCTTAACTGCACCTGGCGGGGGGAACAATGAGCAGTTCTTC. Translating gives CASSLTAPGGGNNEQFF. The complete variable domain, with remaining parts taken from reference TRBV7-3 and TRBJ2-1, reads GAGVSQTPSNKVTEKGKYVELRCDPISGHTALYWYRQSLGQGPEFLIYFQGTGAADDSGLPNDRFFAVRPEGSVSTLKIQRTERGDSAVYLCASSLTAPGGGNNEQFFGPGTRLTVL.

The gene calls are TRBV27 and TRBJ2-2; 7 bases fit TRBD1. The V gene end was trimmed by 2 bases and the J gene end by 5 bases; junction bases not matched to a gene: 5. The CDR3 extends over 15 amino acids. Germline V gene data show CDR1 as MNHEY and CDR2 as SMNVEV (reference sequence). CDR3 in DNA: TGTGCCAGCAGTTTAGAACAGGGGACGACCGGGGAGCTGTTTTTT. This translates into CASSLEQGTTGELFF.

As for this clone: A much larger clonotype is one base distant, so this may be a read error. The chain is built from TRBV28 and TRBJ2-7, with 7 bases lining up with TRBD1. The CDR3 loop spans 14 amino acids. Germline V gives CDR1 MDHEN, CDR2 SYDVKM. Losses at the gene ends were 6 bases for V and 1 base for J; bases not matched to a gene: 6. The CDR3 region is CASSHRQGSYEQYF. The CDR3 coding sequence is TGTGCCAGCAGCCACCGACAGGGATCCTACGAGCAGTACTTC.